These 2 T cell receptor beta chains share one sample of origin, sequenced in a study of T-cell memory formation after mild COVID-19. From the 5' RACE reads, TCRdb called clonotypes with MiXCR, one entry per CDR3 protein. The table includes about half a million distinct CDR3 sequences, 15% to 20% detected once. Input material: PBMCs or a T cell subset sorted from them (not recorded which). The receptors shown here come from an adult woman who had mild COVID-19 (a few samples of this study predate the infection). Cell type and time point are not known.

The rearrangement uses TRBV11-2 and TRBJ2-1; D unclear. Trimming removed 4 bases from V and 0 bases from J, with 10 bases in between. There are 15 residues in the CDR3. Germline CDR1 SGHAT, CDR2 FQNNGV. In nucleotides, the CDR3 is TGTGCCAGCAGCTCCAACCTTATCTCCTACAATGAGCAGTTCTTC. Protein product: CASSSNLISYNEQFF.

The V gene is TRBV5-1, the J gene TRBJ2-1, with 8 bases fitting TRBD1. V dropped 5 bases and J dropped 10; count of bases not matched to a gene: 14. CDR1 is SGHRS, CDR2 YFSETQ, per germline. The CDR3 is made up of 15 amino acids. Written as DNA, the CDR3 is TGCGCCAGCAGTAGACAGGGGAGAGACAATGAGGAGCAGTTCTTC. This gives the protein CASSRQGRDNEEQFF.